This TCR beta chain is from a study of blood T cell repertoires in COVID-19. CDR1 is SGHTS and CDR2 is YDEGEE in the germline V gene. CDR3 length: 13 amino acids. Trimming removed 4 bases at V and 4 bases at J, with 11 bases between. Profiling relied on immunoSEQ multiplex PCR, and the TCRdb table lists in-frame clones only, not all of them. The sample lists 200,000 to 250,000 clones, about 90% occurring once. This TCR was sampled from a woman in her thirties who had recovered from COVID-19. The chain is built from TRBV5-8 and TRBJ1-2, with D tentatively TRBD1 (6 bases). Sequenced material: peripheral blood. The CDR3 sequence is CASSLGQFYGYTF. CDR3 coding DNA: TGTGCCAGCAGCCTCGGACAGTTCTATGGCTACACCTTC. The entire variable domain, with the rest obtained from reference TRBV5-8 and TRBJ1-2, is as follows: EAGVTQSPTHLIKTRGQQATLRCSPISGHTSVYWYQQALGLGLQFLLWYDEGEERNRGNFPPRFSGRQFPNYSSELNVNALELEDSALYLCASSLGQFYGYTFGSGTRLTVV.